This is a list of T cell receptor beta chains from one sample in a study of T-cell reconstitution after alpha-beta-depleted transplantation in children. In TCRdb, the PCR reads were re-called with MiXCR into one record per CDR3 protein. The table includes some 440,000 distinct CDR3 sequences, 15% to 20% detected once. The source was PBMCs, mostly from graft donor cells, collected 360 days after TCRalphabeta/CD19-depleted stem cell transplant. The receptors here all came from a boy in the first two years of life who had a stem cell transplant for Wiskott-Aldrich syndrome, so the T cells may come from the graft donor. Each CDR3 is given with its conserved first and last residue. The D gene is left open where the match is weak. Rows may omit the clone size; those that give it use once, few, many or a size class.

d_call: .
v_call: TRBV7-9
j_call: TRBJ1-4
clone_size: .
cdr3_aa: CASSNRDTFNEKLFF
cdr3_nt: TGTGCCAGCAGCAACCGGGACACCTTTAATGAAAAACTGTTTTTT

d_call: TRBD1
v_call: TRBV5-1
j_call: TRBJ2-2
clone_size: .
cdr3_aa: CASSPSTGAGELFF
cdr3_nt: TGCGCCAGCAGCCCATCGACAGGGGCCGGGGAGCTGTTTTTT

d_call: .
v_call: TRBV7-8
j_call: TRBJ1-6
clone_size: .
cdr3_aa: CASSSERISSYNSPLHF
cdr3_nt: TGTGCCAGCAGTAGCGAGAGAATATCCTCCTATAATTCACCCCTCCACTTT

d_call: TRBD2
v_call: TRBV29-1
j_call: TRBJ2-1
clone_size: .
cdr3_aa: CSVGGWEREVYNEQFF
cdr3_nt: TGCAGCGTTGGGGGGTGGGAGCGGGAGGTCTACAATGAGCAGTTCTTC

d_call: TRBD1
v_call: TRBV4-3
j_call: TRBJ1-1
clone_size: few
cdr3_aa: CASSQAWVSGTGRAFF
cdr3_nt: TGCGCCAGCAGCCAAGCTTGGGTCTCCGGGACAGGGAGAGCTTTCTTT

d_call: .
v_call: TRBV18
j_call: TRBJ1-6
clone_size: few
cdr3_aa: CASSPRQVENSPLHF
cdr3_nt: TGTGCCAGCTCACCCAGACAGGTTGAGAATTCACCCCTCCACTTT

d_call: TRBD1
v_call: TRBV4-2
j_call: TRBJ2-7
clone_size: few
cdr3_aa: CASSQSLDRASSSYEQYF
cdr3_nt: TGTGCCAGCAGCCAATCGTTGGACAGGGCCTCAAGCTCCTACGAGCAGTACTTC

d_call: TRBD1
v_call: TRBV19
j_call: TRBJ2-1
clone_size: .
cdr3_aa: CASSMWTGGHNEQFF
cdr3_nt: TGTGCCAGTAGTATGTGGACAGGGGGCCACAATGAGCAGTTCTTC

d_call: .
v_call: TRBV4-1
j_call: TRBJ1-1
clone_size: few
cdr3_aa: CASSSRPDAEAFF
cdr3_nt: TGCGCCAGCAGCTCCCGACCGGACGCTGAAGCTTTCTTT

d_call: .
v_call: TRBV7-2
j_call: TRBJ1-1
clone_size: few
cdr3_aa: CASRILRRERTEVFF
cdr3_nt: TGTGCCAGCAGGATCCTACGCAGGGAGAGGACTGAAGTTTTCTTT

d_call: TRBD2
v_call: TRBV7-9
j_call: TRBJ2-1
clone_size: .
cdr3_aa: CASTLLGLAEDEQFF
cdr3_nt: TGTGCCAGCACCCTACTAGGACTAGCGGAAGATGAGCAGTTCTTC

d_call: .
v_call: TRBV12-3/TRBV12-4
j_call: TRBJ2-7
clone_size: few
cdr3_aa: CASSLMDSGQYF
cdr3_nt: TGTGCCAGCAGTTTAATGGACAGCGGGCAGTACTTC

d_call: .
v_call: TRBV19
j_call: TRBJ2-3
clone_size: few
cdr3_aa: CASSPRRSAAGSTDTQYF
cdr3_nt: TGTGCCAGTAGTCCCAGGCGCAGCGCAGCGGGCAGCACAGATACGCAGTATTTT

d_call: TRBD1
v_call: TRBV12-3/TRBV12-4
j_call: TRBJ2-7
clone_size: .
cdr3_aa: CASRPGGRSYEQYF
cdr3_nt: TGTGCCAGCAGGCCAGGGGGACGGAGCTACGAGCAGTACTTC

d_call: .
v_call: TRBV12-3/TRBV12-4
j_call: TRBJ1-1
clone_size: many
cdr3_aa: CASSFGRNTEAFF
cdr3_nt: TGTGCCAGCAGTTTCGGACGGAACACTGAAGCTTTCTTT

d_call: .
v_call: TRBV12-3/TRBV12-4
j_call: TRBJ2-4
clone_size: few
cdr3_aa: CASSSSAKNIQYF
cdr3_nt: TGTGCCAGCAGTTCCTCGGCCAAAAACATTCAGTACTTC

d_call: .
v_call: TRBV29-1
j_call: TRBJ2-3
clone_size: once
cdr3_aa: CSVATSAGSHTDTQYF
cdr3_nt: TGCAGCGTCGCCACTTCAGCAGGTTCCCACACAGATACGCAGTATTTT

d_call: .
v_call: TRBV7-9
j_call: TRBJ1-4
clone_size: few
cdr3_aa: CASSFGGGANEKLFF
cdr3_nt: TGTGCCAGCAGCTTTGGAGGGGGGGCTAATGAAAAACTGTTTTTT

d_call: .
v_call: TRBV29-1
j_call: TRBJ2-1
clone_size: few
cdr3_aa: CSVSRGSYNEQFF
cdr3_nt: TGCAGCGTCAGTCGAGGATCCTACAATGAGCAGTTCTTC

d_call: TRBD2
v_call: TRBV13
j_call: TRBJ2-5
clone_size: few
cdr3_aa: CASSLISGGVETQYF
cdr3_nt: TGTGCCAGCAGCTTGATTAGCGGGGGCGTGGAGACCCAGTACTTC

d_call: .
v_call: TRBV5-1
j_call: TRBJ2-2
clone_size: few
cdr3_aa: CASSSLGNTGELFF
cdr3_nt: TGCGCCAGCAGCTCTCTGGGGAACACCGGGGAGCTGTTTTTT

d_call: .
v_call: TRBV28
j_call: TRBJ1-1
clone_size: few
cdr3_aa: CASSLGGIVNTEAFF
cdr3_nt: TGTGCCAGCAGTCTTGGGGGGATCGTGAACACTGAAGCTTTCTTT

d_call: TRBD1
v_call: TRBV6-2/TRBV6-3
j_call: TRBJ1-1
clone_size: .
cdr3_aa: CASRGQGAKNTEAFF
cdr3_nt: TGTGCCAGCAGGGGACAGGGGGCCAAGAACACTGAAGCTTTCTTT

d_call: .
v_call: TRBV6-5
j_call: TRBJ2-3
clone_size: few
cdr3_aa: CASSYSTGTDTQYF
cdr3_nt: TGTGCCAGCAGTTACTCGACAGGTACAGATACGCAGTATTTT

d_call: TRBD1
v_call: TRBV5-5
j_call: TRBJ2-6
clone_size: few
cdr3_aa: CASSLTGVRSSGANVLTF
cdr3_nt: TGTGCCAGCAGCTTAACAGGGGTCCGTTCCTCTGGGGCCAACGTCCTGACTTTC

d_call: .
v_call: TRBV7-9
j_call: TRBJ1-5
clone_size: .
cdr3_aa: CASSPHSTDQPQHF
cdr3_nt: TGTGCCAGCAGCCCTCACAGTACGGATCAGCCCCAGCATTTT

d_call: .
v_call: TRBV7-9
j_call: TRBJ1-1
clone_size: few
cdr3_aa: CASSLGSWQGGEAFF
cdr3_nt: TGTGCCAGCAGCTTAGGGTCGTGGCAGGGAGGCGAAGCTTTCTTT

d_call: .
v_call: TRBV15
j_call: TRBJ1-5
clone_size: .
cdr3_aa: CATSSQQVHSNQPQHF
cdr3_nt: TGTGCCACCAGCAGTCAACAGGTACATAGCAATCAGCCCCAGCATTTT

d_call: TRBD2
v_call: TRBV12-3/TRBV12-4
j_call: TRBJ2-2
clone_size: few
cdr3_aa: CAISKLGRLAGVARELFF
cdr3_nt: TGTGCCATCAGTAAACTCGGGAGACTAGCGGGAGTCGCTAGGGAGCTGTTTTTT

d_call: .
v_call: TRBV20-1
j_call: TRBJ2-3
clone_size: .
cdr3_aa: CSASRDASTDTQYF
cdr3_nt: TGCAGTGCTAGCAGGGATGCTAGCACAGATACGCAGTATTTT

d_call: .
v_call: TRBV4-1
j_call: TRBJ2-7
clone_size: few
cdr3_aa: CASSFTGTLEGHEQYF
cdr3_nt: TGCGCCAGCAGCTTCACCGGGACCCTAGAGGGGCACGAGCAGTACTTC

d_call: TRBD1
v_call: TRBV30
j_call: TRBJ2-7
clone_size: few
cdr3_aa: CAWSPGTGSYEQYF
cdr3_nt: TGTGCCTGGAGCCCCGGGACAGGCTCCTACGAGCAGTACTTC

d_call: .
v_call: TRBV27
j_call: TRBJ2-1
clone_size: .
cdr3_aa: CASSLWGLGLTFNEQFF
cdr3_nt: TGTGCCAGCAGTTTGTGGGGCCTAGGACTAACGTTCAATGAGCAGTTCTTC

d_call: .
v_call: TRBV25-1
j_call: TRBJ2-5
clone_size: .
cdr3_aa: CASSKLRKGSQETQYF
cdr3_nt: TGTGCCAGCAGTAAGCTAAGGAAAGGGAGCCAAGAGACCCAGTACTTC

d_call: .
v_call: TRBV6-2/TRBV6-3
j_call: TRBJ2-7
clone_size: few
cdr3_aa: CASSPGMRFAVYEQYF
cdr3_nt: TGTGCCAGCAGTCCAGGGATGAGATTCGCCGTTTACGAGCAGTACTTC

d_call: TRBD1
v_call: TRBV24-1
j_call: TRBJ2-2
clone_size: .
cdr3_aa: CATSDPGQGVATGELFF
cdr3_nt: TGTGCCACCAGTGACCCCGGACAGGGGGTGGCCACCGGGGAGCTGTTTTTT

d_call: TRBD2
v_call: TRBV7-2
j_call: TRBJ2-2
clone_size: few
cdr3_aa: CASSLPIAGEYTGELFF
cdr3_nt: TGTGCCAGCAGCTTACCTATAGCGGGAGAATATACCGGGGAGCTGTTTTTT

d_call: .
v_call: TRBV5-5
j_call: TRBJ2-1
clone_size: many
cdr3_aa: CASSLLGGRGSYNEQFF
cdr3_nt: TGTGCCAGCAGCTTGTTAGGAGGCAGGGGCTCCTACAATGAGCAGTTCTTC

d_call: TRBD2
v_call: TRBV9
j_call: TRBJ2-7
clone_size: few
cdr3_aa: CASSVAARENHEQYF
cdr3_nt: TGTGCCAGCAGCGTAGCGGCGCGGGAGAACCACGAGCAGTACTTC

d_call: .
v_call: TRBV6-2/TRBV6-3
j_call: TRBJ2-5
clone_size: few
cdr3_aa: CASSWSGQETQYF
cdr3_nt: TGTGCCAGCAGTTGGTCTGGCCAAGAGACCCAGTACTTC

d_call: TRBD2
v_call: TRBV4-1
j_call: TRBJ2-1
clone_size: few
cdr3_aa: CASSLTSGSNNEQFF
cdr3_nt: TGCGCCAGCAGCCTAACTAGCGGGAGTAACAATGAGCAGTTCTTC

d_call: .
v_call: TRBV20-1
j_call: TRBJ2-3
clone_size: few
cdr3_aa: CSARYGLPPDTQYF
cdr3_nt: TGCAGTGCTAGATATGGGTTACCCCCGGATACGCAGTATTTT

d_call: .
v_call: TRBV6-1
j_call: TRBJ2-3
clone_size: few
cdr3_aa: CASSHGIAESSTDTQYF
cdr3_nt: TGTGCCAGCAGCCACGGGATAGCGGAGTCTAGCACAGATACGCAGTATTTT

d_call: TRBD1
v_call: TRBV4-1
j_call: TRBJ1-2
clone_size: .
cdr3_aa: CASNLWTGVSRGYTF
cdr3_nt: TGCGCCAGCAACCTCTGGACAGGTGTGTCACGAGGCTACACCTTC

d_call: TRBD1
v_call: TRBV12-5
j_call: TRBJ2-5
clone_size: many
cdr3_aa: CASALGRGKETQYF
cdr3_nt: TGTGCTAGTGCCCTGGGCAGGGGGAAGGAGACCCAGTACTTC

d_call: TRBD2
v_call: TRBV7-8
j_call: TRBJ2-3
clone_size: few
cdr3_aa: CASSQPGLGTDTQYF
cdr3_nt: TGTGCCAGCAGCCAACCGGGACTAGGCACAGATACGCAGTATTTT

d_call: TRBD1
v_call: TRBV24-1
j_call: TRBJ1-2
clone_size: .
cdr3_aa: CATSANPGQGENGYTF
cdr3_nt: TGTGCCACCAGTGCCAATCCCGGACAGGGAGAAAATGGCTACACCTTC

d_call: .
v_call: TRBV6-5
j_call: TRBJ2-5
clone_size: .
cdr3_aa: CASSLPIWGVADKYF
cdr3_nt: TGTGCCAGCAGTCTACCGATCTGGGGGGTAGCGGATAAGTACTTC

d_call: TRBD1
v_call: TRBV27
j_call: TRBJ1-1
clone_size: .
cdr3_aa: CASSRFRTGRDTEAFF
cdr3_nt: TGTGCCAGCAGCCGCTTTAGGACAGGGCGGGACACTGAAGCTTTCTTT

d_call: TRBD1
v_call: TRBV7-2
j_call: TRBJ2-7
clone_size: .
cdr3_aa: CASSPWPGTGNYEQYF
cdr3_nt: TGTGCCAGCAGCCCGTGGCCCGGGACAGGAAACTACGAGCAGTACTTC

d_call: TRBD2
v_call: TRBV6-2/TRBV6-3
j_call: TRBJ2-7
clone_size: few
cdr3_aa: CASRLAGVGYEQYF
cdr3_nt: TGTGCCAGCAGACTAGCGGGAGTAGGATACGAGCAGTACTTC

d_call: .
v_call: TRBV6-5
j_call: TRBJ2-1
clone_size: medium-sized
cdr3_aa: CASSLTYRALYHEQFF
cdr3_nt: TGTGCCAGCAGTCTTACTTACAGGGCGCTATATCATGAGCAGTTCTTC

d_call: TRBD2
v_call: TRBV5-8
j_call: TRBJ2-5
clone_size: .
cdr3_aa: CASSFGLAGLQTQYF
cdr3_nt: TGTGCCAGCAGCTTCGGGCTAGCGGGGCTTCAGACCCAGTACTTC

d_call: .
v_call: TRBV28
j_call: TRBJ2-7
clone_size: once
cdr3_aa: CASSQSPRGYEQYF
cdr3_nt: TGTGCCAGCAGTCAATCCCCCCGGGGTTACGAGCAGTACTTC

d_call: TRBD2
v_call: TRBV20-1
j_call: TRBJ2-3
clone_size: few
cdr3_aa: CPRTSGGKDTQYF
cdr3_nt: TGCCCCCGGACTAGCGGGGGGAAAGATACGCAGTATTTT